This TCR beta chain emerged from a study of CD8 T cells in ankylosing spondylitis. Study results and caveats: Matched ankylosing spondylitis synovial fluid reportedly showed significant enrichment of disease-linked clones.

The germline CDR1 and CDR2 sequences are SGHDT and YYEEEE. The CDR3 sequence is 17 residues long. J lost 7 bases, V lost 4 bases, and 16 bases had no gene match. Remarks on this clonotype: Its cognate antigen is unknown.

TCRdb independently ran MiXCR on the 5' RACE reads; one entry per CDR3 protein. The sample has about 160,000 distinct CDR3 sequences; under 55% are singletons. V usage is TRBV5-6 and J usage is TRBJ2-3; TRBD2 aligns across 9 bases. Sequenced sample: synovial fluid, either unsorted or a sorted T cell fraction (not recorded which). The sequence was collected from a male donor with ankylosing spondylitis. As DNA, the CDR3 is TGTGCCAGCAGCGCAACTAGCGGGCGGTCCGCGTGGTATACGCAGTATTTT. This translates into CASSATSGRSAWYTQYF. The variable domain in full, completed from reference TRBV5-6 and TRBJ2-3, reads DAGVTQSPTHLIKTRGQQVTLRCSPKSGHDTVSWYQQALGQGPQFIFQYYEEEERQRGNFPDRFSGHQFPNYSSELNVNALLLGDSALYLCASSATSGRSAWYTQYFGPGTRLTVL.